This T cell receptor beta chain is drawn from a study of OX40 agonist ivuxolimab in advanced cancers. For the study in its entirety: Ivuxolimab, which targeted the costimulatory receptor OX40 (CD134), was an agonistic, fully human IgG2 monoclonal antibody. Intravenous ivuxolimab was administered to patients every 2 weeks at six dose levels: 0.01, 0.1, 0.3, 1.5, 3 and 10 mg/kg. Of the approximately 53 patients in dose escalation, some 20 had hepatocellular carcinoma, about 15 had melanoma, 9 had renal cell carcinoma and 9 had head and neck cancer. In the dose-escalation cohort, around four fifths of patients were male, and the mean age was approximately 60 years, with a range of about 20 to 90. Prior anti-PD-1, anti-PD-L1 or anti-CTLA-4 therapy was permitted, and checkpoint inhibitors had been received by around 40% of dose-escalation patients. Partial responses occurred in three dose-escalation patients, of whom one had hepatocellular carcinoma and two had cutaneous melanoma. Peripheral TCRbeta sequencing was intended to test whether TCR sequence diversity was altered and clonal T-cell expansion was caused by ivuxolimab. The paper reports the monotherapy dose-escalation portion (N = 52 patients) of the phase I ivuxolimab trial. Here is what the overall study found, with its caveats: After ivuxolimab, more expanded clones were found on average in CD8+ T cells than in CD4+ T cells. Low levels of normalized T-cell clonal expansion were also shown by some nonresponding patients. In partial responders in the 0.1-3.0 mg/kg groups, normalized peripheral clonal expansion was found to be among the lowest, especially among CD8+ T cells. Clonal expansion of both CD4+ and CD8+ blood T cells was observed from baseline to week 6 at doses 0.1 to 3.0 mg/kg. Antigen specificity was not determined for the clonally expanded peripheral T cells.

V is trimmed back by 3 bases and J by 0 bases, and the junction contains 10 bases that no gene match accounts for. Taken from the germline V gene (reference sequence), the CDR1 and CDR2 loops are SEHNR and FQNEAQ. The CDR3 goes from the cysteine to the phenylalanine over 18 residues. The CDR3 DNA has 54 bases and is translated from base 1. In regard to this clone: Its antigen specificity is not known. Base-call qualities are not available, and no considerably larger clone is one nucleotide away.

To sequence the TCRbeta CDR3 region, genomic DNA was isolated from the sorted cells. The immunoSEQ Assay was used for sequencing of TCRbeta CDR3 regions. TCRdb holds this immuneACCESS table with in-frame rearrangements only. Some clones are missing; in checked studies, unresolved V genes explain under half, and the rest has no known cause. For this sample the table gives tens of thousands of clones, of which about nine tenths were detected only once. The ten largest clones represent approximately 2% of the sample. The trial excluded patients who had a history of autoimmune disease or were on systemic immunosuppression. In every dose cohort, peripheral blood was drawn for TCR sequencing at baseline, cycle 4 day 1, and cycle 7 day 1. The samples were drawn from a first-in-human, open-label, multicenter phase I dose-escalation trial of ivuxolimab. Adults with locally advanced or metastatic melanoma, renal cell carcinoma, hepatocellular carcinoma or head and neck squamous cell carcinoma were enrolled in the trial. Before TCR sequencing, CD4+ T cells and CD8+ T cells were sorted from peripheral blood as separate populations.

Rearrangement joined TRBV7-9 to TRBJ2-1; TRBD2 aligns with 8 central bases. Sequenced here: CD4+ or CD8+ T cells sorted from blood, sampled in a trial of the OX40 agonist ivuxolimab. This TCR derives from an adult with an advanced solid tumor such as melanoma, head and neck, liver or kidney cancer. The nucleotides are TGTGCCAGCAGCTTTAGCGCTAGCGGGCAGAGCTCCTACAATGAGCAGTTCTTC. Its protein is CASSFSASGQSSYNEQFF.